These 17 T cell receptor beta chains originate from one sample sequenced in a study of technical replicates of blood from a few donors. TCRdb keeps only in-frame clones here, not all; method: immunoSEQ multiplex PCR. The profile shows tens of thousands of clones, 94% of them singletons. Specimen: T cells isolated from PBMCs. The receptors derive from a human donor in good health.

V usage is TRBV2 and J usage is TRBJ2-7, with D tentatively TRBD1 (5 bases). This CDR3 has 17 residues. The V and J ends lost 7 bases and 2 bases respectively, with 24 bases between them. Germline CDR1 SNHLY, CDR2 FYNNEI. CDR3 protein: CASIGDSGSGPPYEQYF. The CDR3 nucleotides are TGTGCCAGCATTGGTGATTCTGGGTCAGGGCCTCCCTACGAGCAGTACTTC. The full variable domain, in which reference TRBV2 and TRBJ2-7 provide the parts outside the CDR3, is EPEVTQTPSHQVTQMGQEVILRCVPISNHLYFYWYRQILGQKVEFLVSFYNNEISEKSEIFDDQFSVERPDGSNFTLKIRSTKLEDSAMYFCASIGDSGSGPPYEQYFGPGTRLTVT.

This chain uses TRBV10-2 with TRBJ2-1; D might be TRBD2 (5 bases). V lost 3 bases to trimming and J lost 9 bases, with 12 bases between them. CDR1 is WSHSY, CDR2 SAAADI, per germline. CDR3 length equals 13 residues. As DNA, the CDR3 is TGCGCCAGCAGTGACACTAGAGGCCGTGAGCAGTTCTTC. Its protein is CASSDTRGREQFF.

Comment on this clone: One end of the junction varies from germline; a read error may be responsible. The CDR3 sequence is CASTEPGQSSYEQYF. For the CDR3, the DNA is TGTGCCAGCACTGAACCGGGACAGAGCTCCTACGAGCAGTACTTC. This rearrangement joins TRBV2 to TRBJ2-7; 7 bases are shared with TRBD1. The CDR3 is 15 residues long. The germline V gene has CDR1 SNHLY and CDR2 FYNNEI.

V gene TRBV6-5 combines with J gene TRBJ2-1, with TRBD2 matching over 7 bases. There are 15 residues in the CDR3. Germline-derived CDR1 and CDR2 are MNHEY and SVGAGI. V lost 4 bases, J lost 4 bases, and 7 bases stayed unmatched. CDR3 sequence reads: CASSSQREGYNEQFF. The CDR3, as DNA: TGTGCCAGCAGTTCCCAGCGGGAAGGGTACAATGAGCAGTTCTTC.

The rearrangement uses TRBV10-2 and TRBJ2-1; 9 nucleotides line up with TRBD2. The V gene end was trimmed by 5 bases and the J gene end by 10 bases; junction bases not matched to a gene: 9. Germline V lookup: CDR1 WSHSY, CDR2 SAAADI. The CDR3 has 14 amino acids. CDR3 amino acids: CASSLAGIGREQFF. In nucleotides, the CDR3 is TGCGCCAGCAGTCTAGCGGGAATTGGCAGGGAGCAGTTCTTC.

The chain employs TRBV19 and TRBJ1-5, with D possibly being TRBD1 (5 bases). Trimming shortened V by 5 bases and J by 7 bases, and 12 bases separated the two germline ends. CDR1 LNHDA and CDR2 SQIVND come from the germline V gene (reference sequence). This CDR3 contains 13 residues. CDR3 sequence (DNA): TGTGCCAGTAGTTTAACAGGTGGGCAGCCCCAGCATTTT. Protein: CASSLTGGQPQHF.

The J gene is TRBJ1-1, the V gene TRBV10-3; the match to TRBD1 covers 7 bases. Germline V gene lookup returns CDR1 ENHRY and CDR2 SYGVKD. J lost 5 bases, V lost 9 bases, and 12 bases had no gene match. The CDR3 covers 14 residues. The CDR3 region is CAIVQGPAGTEAFF. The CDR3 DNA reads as TGTGCCATTGTACAGGGGCCGGCGGGAACTGAAGCTTTCTTT.

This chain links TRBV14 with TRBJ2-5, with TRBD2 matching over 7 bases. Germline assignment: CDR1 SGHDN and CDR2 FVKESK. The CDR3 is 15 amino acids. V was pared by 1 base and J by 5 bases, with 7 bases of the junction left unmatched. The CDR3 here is CASSQGLAGIETQYF. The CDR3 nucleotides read TGTGCCAGCAGCCAAGGACTAGCCGGGATCGAGACCCAGTACTTC.

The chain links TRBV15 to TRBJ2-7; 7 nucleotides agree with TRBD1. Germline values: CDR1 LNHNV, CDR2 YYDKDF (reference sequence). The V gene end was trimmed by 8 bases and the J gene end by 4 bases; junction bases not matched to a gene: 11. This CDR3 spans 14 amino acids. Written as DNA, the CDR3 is TGTGCCACCTCCGATCAGGGGGTTTCTTACGAGCAGTACTTC. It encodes CATSDQGVSYEQYF.

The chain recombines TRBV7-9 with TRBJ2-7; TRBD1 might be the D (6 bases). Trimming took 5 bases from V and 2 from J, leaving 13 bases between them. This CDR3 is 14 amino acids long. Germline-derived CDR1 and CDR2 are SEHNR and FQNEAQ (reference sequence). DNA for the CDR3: TGTGCCAGCAGCCCCGACAGGAGACCCTACGAGCAGTACTTC. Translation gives CASSPDRRPYEQYF.

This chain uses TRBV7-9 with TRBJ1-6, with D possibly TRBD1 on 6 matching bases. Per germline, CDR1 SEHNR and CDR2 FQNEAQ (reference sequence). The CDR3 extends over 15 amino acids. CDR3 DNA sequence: TGTGCAATAAAAAATTCAGGGGAGACTACCTCACCCCTCCACTTT. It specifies CAIKNSGETTSPLHF.

Here the CDR3 DNA reads TGTGCCTGGAGTGTCTCGACAGTCACCCAGCATTTT. Protein product: CAWSVSTVTQHF. This chain joins TRBV30 and TRBJ1-5; maybe TRBD1 (5 bases). V was pared by 0 bases and J by 11 bases, with 11 bases between. Germline CDR1 reads GTSNPN; CDR2 reads SVGIG (reference sequence). The CDR3 sequence is 12 residues long.

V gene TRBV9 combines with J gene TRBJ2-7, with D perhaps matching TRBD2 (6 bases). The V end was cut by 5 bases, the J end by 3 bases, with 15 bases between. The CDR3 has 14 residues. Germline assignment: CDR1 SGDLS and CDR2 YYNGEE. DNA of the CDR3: TGTGCCAGCAGTCAAGAGGGAGGAGGCTACGAGCAGTACTTC. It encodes CASSQEGGGYEQYF.

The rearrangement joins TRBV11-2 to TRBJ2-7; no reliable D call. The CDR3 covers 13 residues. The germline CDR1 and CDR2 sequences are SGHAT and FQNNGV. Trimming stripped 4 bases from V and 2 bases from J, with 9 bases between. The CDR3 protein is CASSSYRTYEQYF. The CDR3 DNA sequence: TGTGCCAGCAGCTCATATAGAACCTACGAGCAGTACTTC. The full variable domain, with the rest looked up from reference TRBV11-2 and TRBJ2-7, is EAGVAQSPRYKIIEKRQSVAFWCNPISGHATLYWYQQILGQGPKLLIQFQNNGVVDDSQLPKDRFSAERLKGVDSTLKIQPAKLEDSAVYLCASSSYRTYEQYFGPGTRLTVT.

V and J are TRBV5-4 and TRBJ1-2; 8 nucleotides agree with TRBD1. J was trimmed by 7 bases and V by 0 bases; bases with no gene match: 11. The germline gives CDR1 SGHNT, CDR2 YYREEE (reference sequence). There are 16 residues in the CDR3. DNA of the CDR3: TGTGCCAGCAGCTTGGACAGGGGGAATCGGGTGCGTGGCTACACCTTC. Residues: CASSLDRGNRVRGYTF. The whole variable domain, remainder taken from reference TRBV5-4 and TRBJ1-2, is ETGVTQSPTHLIKTRGQQVTLRCSSQSGHNTVSWYQQALGQGPQFIFQYYREEENGRGNFPPRFSGLQFPNYSSELNVNALELDDSALYLCASSLDRGNRVRGYTFGSGTRLTVV.

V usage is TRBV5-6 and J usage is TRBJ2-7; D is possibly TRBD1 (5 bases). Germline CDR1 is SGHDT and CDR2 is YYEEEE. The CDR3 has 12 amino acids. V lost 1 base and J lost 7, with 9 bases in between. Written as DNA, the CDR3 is TGTGCCAGCAGCTTGCAGGGTGGGGAGCAGTACTTC. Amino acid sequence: CASSLQGGEQYF.

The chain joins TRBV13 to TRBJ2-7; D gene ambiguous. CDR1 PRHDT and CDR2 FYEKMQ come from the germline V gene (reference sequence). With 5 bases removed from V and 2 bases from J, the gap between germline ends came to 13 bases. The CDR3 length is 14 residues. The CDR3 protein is CASSPYLIAYEQYF. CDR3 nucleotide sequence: TGTGCCAGCAGCCCCTACCTGATAGCCTACGAGCAGTACTTC.